Listed here are 21 T cell receptor beta chains from one sample, sequenced in a study of blood T cell repertoires in COVID-19. The repertoire was sequenced with immunoSEQ multiplex PCR; TCRdb's copy has only in-frame clones and lacks some. The sample lists around 50,000 clones, approximately 86% occurring once. The sequencing sample was made of peripheral blood. The receptors come from a woman of 80 years or more with acute or convalescent COVID-19.

This clone was observed once. The chain has TRBV5-1 and TRBJ2-3; a weak D match, TRBD2 (6 bases). Germline CDR1 SGHRS, CDR2 YFSETQ. V dropped 0 bases and J dropped 4 bases, with 9 bases sitting between them. CDR3 length: 14 amino acids. The CDR3, as DNA: TGCGCCAGCAGCTTGGGGAGGGGTGCAGATACGCAGTATTTT. Translating gives CASSLGRGADTQYF.

The V gene is TRBV30, the J gene TRBJ1-5; D gene uncertain. Trimming took 4 bases from V and 2 from J, leaving 18 bases between them. CDR3 length: 16 amino acids. The germline gives CDR1 GTSNPN, CDR2 SVGIG (reference sequence). The CDR3 DNA reads as TGTGCCTGGACCCCCCCGGGAAACCCCGGCAATCAGCCCCAGCATTTT. Amino acids: CAWTPPGNPGNQPQHF.

This clone appeared once. The CDR3 spells CASSLGEREKLFF. The CDR3 bases are TGTGCCAGCAGCTTAGGGGAGAGAGAAAAACTGTTTTTT. The V gene is TRBV7-2, the J gene TRBJ1-4; D remains ambiguous. CDR3 length: 13 amino acids. V lost 1 base and J 8 bases, leaving 8 bases between the germline ends. From germline, CDR1 is SGHTA and CDR2 FQGNSA.

The rearrangement uses TRBV29-1 and TRBJ2-7; 8 nucleotides agree with TRBD1. Germline V gives CDR1 SQVTM, CDR2 ANQGSEA. The V segment lost 0 bases and the J segment 3 bases; nucleotides outside the gene matches: 10. The CDR3 runs 16 residues. DNA for the CDR3: TGCAGCGTTGAAGATACGAGACAGGGGACCAACTACGAGCAGTACTTC. Its translation: CSVEDTRQGTNYEQYF.

The chain has TRBV25-1 and TRBJ1-5; D may be TRBD1 (5 bases). This CDR3 contains 14 residues. Trimming shortened V by 5 bases and J by 4 bases, and 12 bases separated the two germline ends. Germline V gives CDR1 MGHDK, CDR2 SYGVNS. The DNA for the CDR3 is TGTGCCAGCAGTCCCCCGGGGGGAAATCAGCCCCAGCATTTT. Amino acids: CASSPPGGNQPQHF.

As concerns this clone: The junction departs from germline at one end; a sequencing error may be responsible. This chain uses TRBV7-7 with TRBJ2-5; 8 bases agree with TRBD1. The CDR3 runs to 15 residues. Germline CDR1 reads SSHAT; CDR2 reads FNYEAQ (reference sequence). In DNA form, the CDR3 reads TGTGCTAGCAGCTTAGCACAGGGGGGCCAAGAGACCCAGTACTTC. Its translation: CASSLAQGGQETQYF.

This clone was seen once. This rearrangement joins TRBV7-3 to TRBJ2-3, with 9 positions matching TRBD2. Germline V CDR1 and CDR2: SGHTA, FQGTGA. The ends lost 9 bases at V and 5 bases at J; junction bases unmatched: 12. This CDR3 is 15 amino acids long. CDR3 nucleotides: TGTGCCAGGACCGGGTGGACTAGCGTTTTAGATACGCAGTATTTT. Amino acids: CARTGWTSVLDTQYF.

J is TRBJ1-1 and V is TRBV21-1; the D segment call TRBD1 is taken from the table without a DNA check. TRBV21-1 is deemed a pseudogene. CDR3 length: 14 amino acids. The CDR3 DNA reads as TGTGCCAGCAGCAAGGACAGAAAGGCAACTGAAGCTTTCTTT. This sequence encodes CASSKDRKATEAFF.

J is TRBJ1-2 and V is TRBV3-1 (or the pseudogene TRBV3-2); TRBD1 agrees at 7 bases. The V and J ends lost 3 bases and 5 bases, in that order; junction bases with no gene match: 3. In germline, CDR1 is LGHDT, CDR2 YNNKEL (reference sequence). The CDR3 consists of 13 residues. DNA for the CDR3: TGTGCCAGCAGCCAGGAGGGGGCGTATGGCTACACCTTC. It yields the protein CASSQEGAYGYTF.

The gene calls are TRBV24-1 and TRBJ1-1; D gene uncertain. Germline lookup yields CDR1 KGHDR and CDR2 SFDVKD. CDR3 length equals 13 residues. The V end was cut by 3 bases, the J end by 1 base, with 5 bases between. This chain's CDR3 is CATSDAGNTEAFF. For the CDR3, the DNA is TGTGCCACCAGTGATGCCGGGAACACTGAAGCTTTCTTT.

The V call is TRBV19, the J call TRBJ1-1; no clear D. In germline, CDR1 is LNHDA, CDR2 SQIVND (reference sequence). V lost 7 bases and J 1 base, leaving 10 bases between the germline ends. This CDR3 is 13 amino acids long. CDR3 nucleotides: TGTGCCAGTAATCCAGGCCAGAACACTGAAGCTTTCTTT. Translating it yields CASNPGQNTEAFF. Full variable domain (outside the CDR3, taken from reference TRBV19 and TRBJ1-1): DGGITQSPKYLFRKEGQNVTLSCEQNLNHDAMYWYRQDPGQGLRLIYYSQIVNDFQKGDIAEGYSVSREKKESFPLTVTSAQKNPTAFYLCASNPGQNTEAFFGQGTRLTVV.

This chain uses TRBV5-6 with TRBJ2-5, with D possibly matching TRBD2 (6 bases). This CDR3 spans 14 amino acids. In germline, CDR1 is SGHDT, CDR2 YYEEEE. The V end lost 4 bases, the J end lost 4 bases, and 14 bases lay between the germline ends. CDR3 residues: CASSGGAGLETQYF. In DNA form, the CDR3 reads TGTGCCAGCAGCGGAGGGGCAGGGCTAGAGACCCAGTACTTC.

This clone was seen a handful of times. The V and J genes are TRBV28 and TRBJ1-1; TRBD1 agrees at 8 bases. J lost 4 bases, V lost 5 bases, and 9 bases had no gene match. This CDR3 region has 15 residues. The germline CDR1 and CDR2 sequences are MDHEN and SYDVKM. The CDR3 bases are TGTGCCAGCAGTAGACCAGGGGGCGCAGCCACTGAAGCTTTCTTT. Encoded protein: CASSRPGGAATEAFF.

This clone was detected only a few times. The chain uses TRBV3-1 (or the pseudogene TRBV3-2) and TRBJ1-6, with D possibly TRBD1 on 6 matching bases. Germline V lookup: CDR1 LGHDT, CDR2 YNNKEL (reference sequence). This CDR3 is 14 amino acids long. The V gene lost 3 bases and the J gene lost 10 bases, with 13 bases spanning the gap. The CDR3 DNA sequence: TGTGCCAGCAGCCACCAGGGGAAAGAGTCACCCCTCCACTTT. This translates into CASSHQGKESPLHF.

The chain recombines TRBV5-4 with TRBJ2-1; 7 nucleotides align to TRBD2. After removal of 0 bases from V and 3 bases from J, the junction contained 3 bases not matched to a gene. The CDR3 length is 15 residues. The germline V gene has CDR1 SGHNT and CDR2 YYREEE (reference sequence). This chain's CDR3 is CASSLERGNYNEQFF. CDR3 DNA sequence: TGTGCCAGCAGCTTGGAGCGGGGTAACTACAATGAGCAGTTCTTC.

This chain joins TRBV7-2 and TRBJ1-5; no reliable D call. The CDR3 consists of 15 residues. Trimming cost V 1 base and J 7 bases, with 14 bases left between them. Looked up from germline, CDR1 is SGHTA and CDR2 is FQGNSA. CDR3 sequence: CASSLDSSRLQPQHF. For the CDR3, the DNA is TGTGCCAGCAGCTTAGACAGCTCAAGATTACAGCCCCAGCATTTT.

The chain joins TRBV7-2 to TRBJ2-3; 12 positions match TRBD2. The CDR3 is 16 amino acids. J was trimmed by 5 bases and V by 4 bases; bases with no gene match: 7. Germline CDR1 SGHTA, CDR2 FQGNSA. The CDR3: CASSSTSGGFGDTQYF. DNA of the CDR3: TGTGCCAGCAGCTCGACTAGCGGGGGATTTGGAGATACGCAGTATTTT.

This chain uses TRBV6-5 with TRBJ1-6, with D possibly matching TRBD1 (6 bases). The V end was cut by 10 bases, the J end by 9 bases, with 16 bases between. This CDR3 is 13 amino acids long. Germline CDR1 and CDR2: MNHEY and SVGAGI. CDR3 nucleotides: TGTGCCACTGGGGGCCGAAATAGTTCACCCCTCCACTTT. It translates to CATGGRNSSPLHF.

CDR3 sequence reads: CAWSGAGSMGGDTQYF. For the CDR3, the DNA is TGTGCCTGGAGTGGGGCAGGGTCTATGGGGGGGGATACGCAGTATTTT. This chain connects TRBV30 to TRBJ2-3; 7 nucleotides agree with TRBD2. CDR3 length: 16 amino acids. The V and J ends lost 1 base and 6 bases, in that order; junction bases with no gene match: 13. Looked up from germline, CDR1 is GTSNPN and CDR2 is SVGIG (reference sequence). The full variable domain, rest sourced from reference TRBV30 and TRBJ2-3, is SQTIHQWPATLVQPVGSPLSLECTVEGTSNPNLYWYRQAAGRGLQLLFYSVGIGQISSEVPQNLSASRPQDRQFILSSKKLLLSDSGFYLCAWSGAGSMGGDTQYFGPGTRLTVL.

This chain links TRBV18 with TRBJ1-2; no reliable D call. The CDR3 runs 15 residues. V shed 0 bases and J shed 5 bases, with 13 bases lying between them. Germline CDR1 is KGHSH and CDR2 is LQKENI. CDR3 loop: CASSPPAGRHYGYTF. In DNA form, the CDR3 reads TGTGCCAGCTCACCACCGGCGGGGAGACATTATGGCTACACCTTC.

The chain recombines TRBV5-5 with TRBJ1-1; 10 bases agree with TRBD1. With 5 bases clipped from V and 1 base from J, the junction kept 11 bases outside the gene matches. Germline V gives CDR1 SGHKS, CDR2 YYEKEE (reference sequence). The CDR3 is made up of 17 amino acids. This chain's CDR3 is CASSNSGTGARNTEAFF. The DNA of the CDR3 is TGTGCCAGCAGTAATTCCGGGACAGGGGCCAGGAACACTGAAGCTTTCTTT.